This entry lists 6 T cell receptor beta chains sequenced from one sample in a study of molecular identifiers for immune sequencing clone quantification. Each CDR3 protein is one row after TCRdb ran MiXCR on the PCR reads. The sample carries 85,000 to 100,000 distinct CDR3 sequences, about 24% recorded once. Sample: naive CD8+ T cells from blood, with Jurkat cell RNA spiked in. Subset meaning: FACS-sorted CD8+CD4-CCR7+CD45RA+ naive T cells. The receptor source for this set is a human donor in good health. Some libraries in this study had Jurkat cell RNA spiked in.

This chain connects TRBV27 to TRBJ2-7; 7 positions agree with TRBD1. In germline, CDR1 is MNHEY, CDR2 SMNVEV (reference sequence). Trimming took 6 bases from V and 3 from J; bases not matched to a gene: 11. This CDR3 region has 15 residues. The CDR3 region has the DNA TGTGCCAGCAGAGTAGCCGGGACAGATATCTACGAGCAGTACTTC. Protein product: CASRVAGTDIYEQYF.

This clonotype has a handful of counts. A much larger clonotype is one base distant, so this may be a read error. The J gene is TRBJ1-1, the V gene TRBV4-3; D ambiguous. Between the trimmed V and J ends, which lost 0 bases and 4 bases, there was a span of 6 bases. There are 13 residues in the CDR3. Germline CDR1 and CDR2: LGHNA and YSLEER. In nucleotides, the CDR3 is TGCGCCAGCAGCCAAGATGCCCGCACTGAAGCTTTCTTT. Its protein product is CASSQDARTEAFF.

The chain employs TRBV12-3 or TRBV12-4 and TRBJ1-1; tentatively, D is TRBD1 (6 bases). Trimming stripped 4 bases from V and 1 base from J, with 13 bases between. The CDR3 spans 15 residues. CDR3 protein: CASSSFWTANTEAFF. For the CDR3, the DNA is TGTGCCAGCAGTTCGTTCTGGACAGCGAACACTGAAGCTTTCTTT.

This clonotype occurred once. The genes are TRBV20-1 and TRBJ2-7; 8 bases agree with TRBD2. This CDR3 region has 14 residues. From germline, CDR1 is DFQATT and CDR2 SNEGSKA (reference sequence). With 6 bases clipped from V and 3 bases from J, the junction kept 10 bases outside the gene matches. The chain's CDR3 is CSATDRLAGYEQYF. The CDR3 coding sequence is TGCAGTGCGACCGACCGGCTAGCGGGCTACGAGCAGTACTTC.

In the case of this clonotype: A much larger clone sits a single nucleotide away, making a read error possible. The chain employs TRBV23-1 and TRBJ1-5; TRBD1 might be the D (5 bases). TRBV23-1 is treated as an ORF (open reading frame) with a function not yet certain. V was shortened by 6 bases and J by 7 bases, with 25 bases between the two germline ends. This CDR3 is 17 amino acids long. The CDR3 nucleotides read TGCGCCAGCAGACCCCGAAACTTAGGAGGGACCGGCCAGCCCCAGCATTTT. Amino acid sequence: CASRPRNLGGTGQPQHF.

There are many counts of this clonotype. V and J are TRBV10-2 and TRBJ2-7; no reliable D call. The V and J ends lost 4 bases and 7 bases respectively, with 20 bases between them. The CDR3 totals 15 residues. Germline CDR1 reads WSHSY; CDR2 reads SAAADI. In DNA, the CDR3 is TGCGCCAGCAGTGGAGACATTACGAATTACGCGGAGCAGTACTTC. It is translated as CASSGDITNYAEQYF.